Presented here are 11 T cell receptor beta chains from one specimen sequenced in a study of immune evolution from preneoplasia to lung adenocarcinoma. Sequencing was performed with immunoSEQ multiplex PCR; in TCRdb, only in-frame clones are kept and a portion is missing. The sample holds about 7,900 clones, 65% to 90% seen once. Sequencing input: FFPE minimally invasive lung adenocarcinoma tissue. The receptors come from a person between 65 and 79 years old with lung adenocarcinoma.

This rearrangement joins TRBV7-9 to TRBJ2-5; tentative D call: TRBD1 (5 bases). The ends were cut back, 6 bases at V and 2 bases at J, with 13 bases in the middle. The CDR3 has 14 amino acids. Germline CDR1 and CDR2: SEHNR and FQNEAQ (reference sequence). CDR3: CASSYYTGQETQYF. In nucleotides, the CDR3 is TGTGCCAGCAGTTATTATACAGGTCAAGAGACCCAGTACTTC.

Concerning this clone: One junction end disagrees with the germline gene, perhaps due to a read error. Other DNA sequences within the sample encode an identical CDR3. The chain links TRBV27 to TRBJ2-3; D gene unclear. The CDR3 is made up of 14 amino acids. Germline loops: CDR1 MNHEY, CDR2 SMNVEV (reference sequence). For the CDR3, the DNA is TGTGCCAGCAGTCTCAACTCACCCACAGATACACAGTATTTT. It yields the protein CASSLNSPTDTQYF.

V gene TRBV7-3 combines with J gene TRBJ1-1; a weak D match, TRBD1 (6 bases). CDR1 is SGHTA, CDR2 FQGTGA, per germline. V was pared by 1 base and J by 5 bases, with 8 bases between. This CDR3 has 13 amino acids. This CDR3 reads CASSLIGGTEAFF. CDR3 DNA: TGTGCCAGCAGCTTAATAGGGGGGACTGAAGCTTTCTTT.

J is TRBJ1-1 and V is TRBV10-1, with 9 bases that match TRBD1. This CDR3 region has 14 residues. With V trimmed by 8 bases and J by 4 bases, 8 bases remained unmatched. The V gene's germline CDR1 is WNHNN and CDR2 SYGVQD (reference sequence). The CDR3 spells CASFYRGLGTEAFF. CDR3 DNA sequence: TGCGCCAGCTTCTACAGGGGGCTGGGCACTGAAGCTTTCTTT.

The chain has TRBV7-9 and TRBJ1-2; TRBD1 is a possible D gene (6 bases). Germline loops: CDR1 SEHNR, CDR2 FQNEAQ (reference sequence). V lost 6 bases, J lost 4 bases, and 18 bases lay in between. The CDR3 extends over 15 amino acids. The CDR3 sequence is CASSVDRGLGYGYTF. CDR3 coding DNA: TGTGCCAGCAGTGTAGATCGGGGGCTTGGCTATGGCTACACCTTC.

The chain joins TRBV6-1 to TRBJ1-4; 9 bases agree with TRBD1. In germline, CDR1 is MNHNS, CDR2 SASEGT. This CDR3 contains 14 residues. The trim removed 6 bases at V and 8 bases at J, leaving 7 bases unmatched. The DNA for the CDR3 is TGTGCCAGCAGAAGGGACAGGGAGCGGGAAAAACTGTTTTTT. The encoded protein is CASRRDREREKLFF.

The CDR3 bases are TGTGCCAGCAGTGAAGATGGAGGGGTTGGCGGCTACACCTTC. It codes for CASSEDGGVGGYTF. The rearrangement joins TRBV6-1 to TRBJ1-2; D might be TRBD1 (5 bases). The CDR3 length is 14 residues. CDR1 MNHNS and CDR2 SASEGT come from the germline V gene. V shed 1 base and J shed 8 bases, with 14 bases lying between them.

The rearrangement links TRBV7-8 to TRBJ1-2; 7 bases align to TRBD1. CDR3 length: 15 amino acids. CDR1 SGHVS and CDR2 FQNEAQ come from the germline V gene. V gave up 1 base and J gave up 1 base; unmatched junction bases: 3. The CDR3 nucleotides are TGTGCCAGCAGCTTAGAAGGGGGCCTTAACTATGGCTACACCTTC. As protein: CASSLEGGLNYGYTF.

This chain uses TRBV11-2 with TRBJ2-2; perhaps D is TRBD1 or TRBD2 (6 bases each). Looked up from germline, CDR1 is SGHAT and CDR2 is FQNNGV. V was cut by 3 bases and J by 7 bases, with 18 bases left in between. CDR3 length: 16 amino acids. The CDR3 protein is CASSFSGGLGGGELFF. The CDR3 DNA reads TGTGCCAGCAGCTTTTCCGGGGGCCTGGGTGGCGGGGAGCTGTTTTTT. Together with reference TRBV11-2 and TRBJ2-2, the CDR3 gives the full variable domain: EAGVAQSPRYKIIEKRQSVAFWCNPISGHATLYWYQQILGQGPKLLIQFQNNGVVDDSQLPKDRFSAERLKGVDSTLKIQPAKLEDSAVYLCASSFSGGLGGGELFFGEGSRLTVL.

This clone was counted between two and nine times. The chain combines TRBV30 with TRBJ2-5, with a weak D call TRBD2 (5 bases). Germline CDR1 GTSNPN, CDR2 SVGIG (reference sequence). This CDR3 has 15 amino acids. Trimming pared 0 bases from V and 1 base from J, leaving 12 bases between. CDR3 loop: CAWSVRGSLQETQYF. The CDR3 DNA follows: TGTGCCTGGAGTGTACGAGGGAGTCTCCAAGAGACCCAGTACTTC. Drawing the rest from reference TRBV30 and TRBJ2-5, the complete variable domain is SQTIHQWPATLVQPVGSPLSLECTVEGTSNPNLYWYRQAAGRGLQLLFYSVGIGQISSEVPQNLSASRPQDRQFILSSKKLLLSDSGFYLCAWSVRGSLQETQYFGPGTRLLVL.

The chain couples TRBV30 to TRBJ1-6; no definite D call. Trimming removed 3 bases at V and 7 bases at J, with 7 bases between. This CDR3 is built from 12 residues. The germline gives CDR1 GTSNPN, CDR2 SVGIG (reference sequence). The CDR3 here is CAWRYGNSPLHF. CDR3 nucleotides: TGTGCCTGGAGGTACGGGAATTCACCCCTCCACTTT.